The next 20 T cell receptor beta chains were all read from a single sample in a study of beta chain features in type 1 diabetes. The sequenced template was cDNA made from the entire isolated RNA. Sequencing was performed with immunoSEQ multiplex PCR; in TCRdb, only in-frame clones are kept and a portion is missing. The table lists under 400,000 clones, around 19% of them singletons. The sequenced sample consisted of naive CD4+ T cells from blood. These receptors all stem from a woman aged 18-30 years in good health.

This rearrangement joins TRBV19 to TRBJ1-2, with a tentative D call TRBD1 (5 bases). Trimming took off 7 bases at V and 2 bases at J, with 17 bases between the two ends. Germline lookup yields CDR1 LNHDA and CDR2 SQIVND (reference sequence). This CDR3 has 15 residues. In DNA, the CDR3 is TGTGCCAGTATTTCCGAGGACAAGCACAACTATGGCTACACCTTC. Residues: CASISEDKHNYGYTF.

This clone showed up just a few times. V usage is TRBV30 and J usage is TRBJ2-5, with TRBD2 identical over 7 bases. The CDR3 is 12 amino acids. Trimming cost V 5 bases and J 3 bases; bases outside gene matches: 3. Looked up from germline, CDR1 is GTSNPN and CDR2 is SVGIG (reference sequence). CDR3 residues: CAWGGREETQYF. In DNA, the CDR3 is TGTGCCTGGGGGGGGAGGGAAGAGACCCAGTACTTC.

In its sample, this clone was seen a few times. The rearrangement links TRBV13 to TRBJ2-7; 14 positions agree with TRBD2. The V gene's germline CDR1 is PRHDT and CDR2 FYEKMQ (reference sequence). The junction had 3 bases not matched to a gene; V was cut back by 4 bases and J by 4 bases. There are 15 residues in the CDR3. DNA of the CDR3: TGTGCCAGCAGCTCGGGACTAGCGGGAGCGTACGAGCAGTACTTC. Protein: CASSSGLAGAYEQYF. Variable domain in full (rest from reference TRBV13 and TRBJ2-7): AAGVIQSPRHLIKEKRETATLKCYPIPRHDTVYWYQQGPGQDPQFLISFYEKMQSDKGSIPDRFSAQQFSDYHSELNMSSLELGDSALYFCASSSGLAGAYEQYFGPGTRLTVT.

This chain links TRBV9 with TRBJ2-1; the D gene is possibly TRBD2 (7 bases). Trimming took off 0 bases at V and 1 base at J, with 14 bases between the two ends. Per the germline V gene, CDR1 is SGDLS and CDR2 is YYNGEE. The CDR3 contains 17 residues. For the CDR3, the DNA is TGTGCCAGCAGCGTAGAGTCCGGGGGGCCTTCCTACAATGAGCAGTTCTTC. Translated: CASSVESGGPSYNEQFF.

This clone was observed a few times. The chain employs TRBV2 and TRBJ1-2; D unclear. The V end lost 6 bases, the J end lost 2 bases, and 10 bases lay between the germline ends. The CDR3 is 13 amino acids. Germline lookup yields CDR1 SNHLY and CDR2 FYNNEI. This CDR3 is CASSGVPNYGYTF. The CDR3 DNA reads TGTGCCAGCAGCGGAGTGCCCAACTATGGCTACACCTTC.

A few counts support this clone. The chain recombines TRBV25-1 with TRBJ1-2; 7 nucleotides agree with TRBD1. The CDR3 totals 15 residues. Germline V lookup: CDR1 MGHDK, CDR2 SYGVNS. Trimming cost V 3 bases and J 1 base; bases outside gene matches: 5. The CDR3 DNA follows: TGTGCCAGCAGTGAGAGGGGGCCCCTTAACTATGGCTACACCTTC. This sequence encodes CASSERGPLNYGYTF.

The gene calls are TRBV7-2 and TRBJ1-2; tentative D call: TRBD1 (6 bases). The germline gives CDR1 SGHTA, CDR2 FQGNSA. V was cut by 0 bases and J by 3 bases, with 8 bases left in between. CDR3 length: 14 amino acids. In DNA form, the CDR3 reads TGTGCCAGCAGCTTAGCGGGGGCCGACTATGGCTACACCTTC. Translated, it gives CASSLAGADYGYTF.

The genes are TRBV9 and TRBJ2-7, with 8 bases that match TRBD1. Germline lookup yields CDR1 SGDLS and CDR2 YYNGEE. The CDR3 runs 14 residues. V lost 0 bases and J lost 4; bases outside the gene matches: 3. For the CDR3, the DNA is TGTGCCAGCAGCGTAGACCACAGGGGGTACGAGCAGTACTTC. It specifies CASSVDHRGYEQYF.

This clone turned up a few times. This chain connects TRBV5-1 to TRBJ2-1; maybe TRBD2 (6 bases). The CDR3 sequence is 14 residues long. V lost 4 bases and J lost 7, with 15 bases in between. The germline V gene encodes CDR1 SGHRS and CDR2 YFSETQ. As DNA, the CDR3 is TGCGCCAGCAGCCGGGACGGACTAAGGAATGAGCAGTTCTTC. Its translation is CASSRDGLRNEQFF. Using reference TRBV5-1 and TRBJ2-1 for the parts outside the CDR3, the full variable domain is KAGVTQTPRYLIKTRGQQVTLSCSPISGHRSVSWYQQTPGQGLQFLFEYFSETQRNKGNFPGRFSGRQFSNSRSEMNVSTLELGDSALYLCASSRDGLRNEQFFGPGTRLTVL.

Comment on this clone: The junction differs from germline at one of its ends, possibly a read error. The CDR3 sequence: CAWSVDSYQPQHF. As DNA, the CDR3 is TGTGCCTGGAGTGTAGATAGCTATCAGCCCCAGCATTTT. V is TRBV30 and J is TRBJ1-5; D remains ambiguous. Germline V gene sequence: CDR1 GTSNPN, CDR2 SVGIG (reference sequence). The length of the CDR3 is 13 residues. Filled out from reference TRBV30 and TRBJ1-5, the complete variable domain reads SQTIHQWPATLVQPVGSPLSLECTVEGTSNPNLYWYRQAAGRGLQLLFYSVGIGQISSEVPQNLSASRPQDRQFILSSKKLLLSDSGFYLCAWSVDSYQPQHFGDGTRLSIL.

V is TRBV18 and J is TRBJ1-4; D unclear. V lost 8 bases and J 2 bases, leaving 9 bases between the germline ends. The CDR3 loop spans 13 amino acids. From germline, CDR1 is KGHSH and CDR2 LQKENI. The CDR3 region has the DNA TGTGCCAGCCGAGGTGGGACTAATGAAAAACTGTTTTTT. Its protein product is CASRGGTNEKLFF.

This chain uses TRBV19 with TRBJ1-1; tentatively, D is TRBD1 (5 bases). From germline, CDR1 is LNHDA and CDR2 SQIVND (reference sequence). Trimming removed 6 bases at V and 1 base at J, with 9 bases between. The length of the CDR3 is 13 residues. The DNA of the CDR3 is TGTGCCAGTAGCTATGACAGGAACACTGAAGCTTTCTTT. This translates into CASSYDRNTEAFF.

CDR3 nucleotides: TGTGCCAGCAGTGAGGAAGCGGTCTCCTACGAGCAGTACTTC. Encoded protein: CASSEEAVSYEQYF. The V call is TRBV2, the J call TRBJ2-7; D is perhaps TRBD2 (5 bases). This CDR3 is 14 amino acids long. V was shortened by 3 bases and J by 0 bases, with 9 bases between the two germline ends. The germline V gene has CDR1 SNHLY and CDR2 FYNNEI.

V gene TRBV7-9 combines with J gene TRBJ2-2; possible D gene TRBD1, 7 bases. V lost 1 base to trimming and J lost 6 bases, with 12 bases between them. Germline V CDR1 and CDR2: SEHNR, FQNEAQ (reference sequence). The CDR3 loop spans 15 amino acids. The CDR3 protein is CASSLGQGGAGELFF. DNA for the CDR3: TGTGCCAGCAGCTTAGGACAGGGAGGCGCCGGGGAGCTGTTTTTT.

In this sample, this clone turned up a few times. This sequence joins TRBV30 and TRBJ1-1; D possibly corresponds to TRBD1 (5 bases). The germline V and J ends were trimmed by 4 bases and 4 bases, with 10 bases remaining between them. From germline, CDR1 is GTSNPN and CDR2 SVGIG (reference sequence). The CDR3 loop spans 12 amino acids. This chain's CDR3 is CAWTQGITEAFF. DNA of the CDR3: TGTGCCTGGACCCAGGGAATCACTGAAGCTTTCTTT.

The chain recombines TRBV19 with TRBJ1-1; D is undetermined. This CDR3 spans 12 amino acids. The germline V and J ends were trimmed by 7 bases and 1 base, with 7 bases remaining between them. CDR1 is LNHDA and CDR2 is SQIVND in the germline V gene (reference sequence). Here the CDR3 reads CASKPGNTEAFF. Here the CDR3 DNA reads TGTGCCAGTAAGCCGGGGAACACTGAAGCTTTCTTT.

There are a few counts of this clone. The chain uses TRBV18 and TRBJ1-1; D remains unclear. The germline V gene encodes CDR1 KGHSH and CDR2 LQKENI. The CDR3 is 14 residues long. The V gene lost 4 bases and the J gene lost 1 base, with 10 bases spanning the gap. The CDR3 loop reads CASSLLGSNTEAFF. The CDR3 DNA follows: TGTGCCAGCTCACTGCTGGGCTCGAACACTGAAGCTTTCTTT.

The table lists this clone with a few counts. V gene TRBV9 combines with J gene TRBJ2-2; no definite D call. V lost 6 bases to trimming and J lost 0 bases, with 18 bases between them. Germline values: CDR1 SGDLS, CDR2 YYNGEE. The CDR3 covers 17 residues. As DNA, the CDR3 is TGTGCCAGCACCCTAGGAAAGACGTCGACGAACACCGGGGAGCTGTTTTTT. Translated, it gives CASTLGKTSTNTGELFF.

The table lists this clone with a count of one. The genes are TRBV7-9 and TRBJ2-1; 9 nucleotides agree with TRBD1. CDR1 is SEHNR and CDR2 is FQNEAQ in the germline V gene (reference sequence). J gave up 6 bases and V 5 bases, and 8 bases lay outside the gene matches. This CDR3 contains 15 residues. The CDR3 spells CASSEGQGIANEQFF. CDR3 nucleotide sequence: TGTGCCAGCAGCGAAGGACAGGGGATCGCCAATGAGCAGTTCTTC. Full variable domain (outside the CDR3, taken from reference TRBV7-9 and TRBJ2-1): DTGVSQNPRHKITKRGQNVTFRCDPISEHNRLYWYRQTLGQGPEFLTYFQNEAQLEKSRLLSDRFSAERPKGSFSTLEIQRTEQGDSAMYLCASSEGQGIANEQFFGPGTRLTVL.

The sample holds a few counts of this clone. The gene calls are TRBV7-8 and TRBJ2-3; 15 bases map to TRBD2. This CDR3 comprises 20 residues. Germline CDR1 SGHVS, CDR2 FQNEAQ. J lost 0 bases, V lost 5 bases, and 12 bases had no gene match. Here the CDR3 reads CASSRRTSGGVSPSTDTQYF. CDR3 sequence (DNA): TGTGCCAGCAGCCGTCGGACTAGCGGGGGGGTAAGCCCTAGCACAGATACGCAGTATTTT.